The present T cell receptor beta chain was sequenced within a study of blood T cell repertoires in COVID-19. Study context: Nucleic acid was either cDNA or gDNA, and it came from T cells, B-cell-depleted T cells, or PBMCs.

Original handling: Amplified reference gene primers provided the basis for estimating nucleated cell counts. The table came from immunoSEQ multiplex PCR; TCRdb's copy has only in-frame clones and leaves some out. V, J and clone size were drawn from that table, and D and trimming were deduced from the DNA. The data contain 150,000 to 200,000 clones, approximately 80% of them singletons. Living in about two dozen US areas, the participants were between 18 and 89 years of age. Material: PBMCs or T cells enriched from blood (not recorded which). The source is a woman aged 60 to 75 who had recovered from COVID-19.

CDR3 loop: CATSDSYGYTF. The CDR3 nucleotides are TGTGCCACCTCGGACAGCTATGGCTACACCTTC. The rearrangement joins TRBV10-3 to TRBJ1-2; D is perhaps TRBD1 (6 bases). V was trimmed by 10 bases and J by 4 bases, leaving 10 bases between them. CDR1 ENHRY and CDR2 SYGVKD come from the germline V gene. This CDR3 comprises 11 residues.